This is a list of T cell receptor beta chains from one sample in a study of blood T cell repertoires in COVID-19. TCRdb keeps only in-frame clones here, not all; method: immunoSEQ multiplex PCR. This table has around 52,000 clones, 89% appearing once. Sequenced sample: peripheral blood. The receptors shown here come from a woman over 75 with acute or convalescent COVID-19. The CDR3 runs from the conserved cysteine through the conserved F or W. Fields, in order: V gene, D gene, J gene, clone size, CDR3 DNA, CDR3 protein. A D gene is named only where the DNA matches it firmly. The size entry is marked missing in some rows and otherwise reads once, few, many or a size class.

TRBV28,-,TRBJ1-2,-,TGTGCCAGCAGTTCTGGGCCTTACTATGGCTACACCTTC,CASSSGPYYGYTF
TRBV10-3,TRBD1,TRBJ2-1,once,TGTGCCATCTCCCCCGGACAGGGGTTAAATGAGCAGTTCTTC,CAISPGQGLNEQFF
TRBV19,-,TRBJ1-3,-,TGTGCCAGTAGTTTATCGACTGACTCTGGAAACACCATATATTTT,CASSLSTDSGNTIYF
TRBV2,-,TRBJ2-3,-,TGTGCCAGCGATCGGGGCACAGATACGCAGTATTTT,CASDRGTDTQYF
TRBV10-2,-,TRBJ2-5,-,TGCGCCAGCAGTGATCGGCAGGGAAAAGAGACCCAGTACTTC,CASSDRQGKETQYF
TRBV19,TRBD2,TRBJ2-3,-,TGTGCCAGTAGTACGGCTAGCGGGGCCCTCGGGCAGTATTTT,CASSTASGALGQYF
TRBV10-3,-,TRBJ2-5,-,TGTGCCATCAGCCTTGAGGAGGGAGAGACCCAGTACTTC,CAISLEEGETQYF
TRBV27,-,TRBJ2-1,-,TGTGCCAGCAGTTCCTTCTCCGTCGGCAATGAGCAGTTCTTC,CASSSFSVGNEQFF
TRBV3-1/TRBV3-2,TRBD2,TRBJ2-1,-,TGTGCCAGCAGCCAAGATAGACTAGCGGGGGTGTACAATGAGCAGTTCTTC,CASSQDRLAGVYNEQFF
TRBV5-1,TRBD2,TRBJ2-1,-,TGCGCCAGCAGCTTGGCCCAGGGAGGGGATTACAATGAGCAGTTCTTC,CASSLAQGGDYNEQFF
TRBV7-9,TRBD2,TRBJ2-5,-,TGTGCCAGCCGGTCTAGCGGGGAGGAGACCCAGTACTTC,CASRSSGEETQYF
TRBV30,TRBD1,TRBJ1-2,-,TGTGCCTGGGGAACAGGGGCATGGGGCTACACCTTC,CAWGTGAWGYTF
TRBV6-5,TRBD1,TRBJ2-7,-,TGTGCCATCAGTCGTCAGGGGGACGAGCAGTACTTC,CAISRQGDEQYF
TRBV5-1,-,TRBJ1-4,-,TGCGCCAGCAGCTTAAGCAGGTCGGCAACTAATGAAAAACTGTTTTTT,CASSLSRSATNEKLFF
TRBV7-2,TRBD2,TRBJ2-6,-,TGTGCCAGCACCCACGGCGGGGGGTACTCTGGGGCCAACGTCCTGACTTTC,CASTHGGGYSGANVLTF
TRBV9,TRBD2,TRBJ2-1,-,TGTGCCAGCAGCCCCCAACTAGCGGGGGACGGGCAGTTCTTC,CASSPQLAGDGQFF
TRBV6-5,-,TRBJ1-5,-,TGTGCCAGCAGTTCCGAGGGTTTACAGCCCCAGCATTTT,CASSSEGLQPQHF